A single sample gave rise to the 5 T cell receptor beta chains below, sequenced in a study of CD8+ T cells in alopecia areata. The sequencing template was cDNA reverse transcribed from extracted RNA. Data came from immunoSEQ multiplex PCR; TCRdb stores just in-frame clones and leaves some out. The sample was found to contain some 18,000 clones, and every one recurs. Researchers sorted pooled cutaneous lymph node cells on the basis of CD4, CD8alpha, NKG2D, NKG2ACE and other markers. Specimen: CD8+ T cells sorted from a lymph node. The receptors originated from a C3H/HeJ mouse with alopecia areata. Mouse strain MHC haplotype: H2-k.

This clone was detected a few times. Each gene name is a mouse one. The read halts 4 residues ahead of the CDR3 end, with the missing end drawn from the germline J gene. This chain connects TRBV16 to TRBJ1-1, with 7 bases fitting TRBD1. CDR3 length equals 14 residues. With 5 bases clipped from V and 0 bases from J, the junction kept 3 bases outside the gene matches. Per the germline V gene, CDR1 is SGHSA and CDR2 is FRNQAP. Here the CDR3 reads CASSRDRANTEVFF. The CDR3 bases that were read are TGTGCAAGCAGCCGGGACAGAGCAAACACA.

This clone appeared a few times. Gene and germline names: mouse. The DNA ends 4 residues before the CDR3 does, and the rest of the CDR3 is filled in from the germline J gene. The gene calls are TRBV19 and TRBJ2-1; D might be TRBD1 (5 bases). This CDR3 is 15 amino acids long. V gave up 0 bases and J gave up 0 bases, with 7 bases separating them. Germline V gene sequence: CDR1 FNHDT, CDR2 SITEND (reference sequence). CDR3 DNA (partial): TGTGCCAGCAGTATAGACAGGTTTAACTATGCT. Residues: CASSIDRFNYA. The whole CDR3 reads CASSIDRFNYAEQFF.

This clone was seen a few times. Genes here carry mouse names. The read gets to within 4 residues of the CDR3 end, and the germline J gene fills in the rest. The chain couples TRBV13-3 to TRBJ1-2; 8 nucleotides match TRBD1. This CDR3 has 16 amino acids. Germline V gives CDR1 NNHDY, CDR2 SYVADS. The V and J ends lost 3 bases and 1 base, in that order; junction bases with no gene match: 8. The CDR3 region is CASSGRTGRGNSDYTF. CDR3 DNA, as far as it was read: TGTGCCAGCAGTGGGAGGACAGGGAGGGGAAACTCC.

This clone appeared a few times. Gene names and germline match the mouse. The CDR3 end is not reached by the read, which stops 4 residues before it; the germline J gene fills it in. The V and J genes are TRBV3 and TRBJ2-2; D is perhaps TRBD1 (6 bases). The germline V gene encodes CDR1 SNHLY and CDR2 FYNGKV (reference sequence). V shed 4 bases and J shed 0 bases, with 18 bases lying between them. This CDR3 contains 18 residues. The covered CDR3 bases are TGTGCCAGCAGCTCGTCCCTCCGGGACAATTCAAACACCGGG. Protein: CASSSSLRDNSNTG. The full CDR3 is CASSSSLRDNSNTGQLYF. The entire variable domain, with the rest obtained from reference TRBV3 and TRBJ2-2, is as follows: GPKVLQIPSHQIIDMGQMVTLNCDPVSNHLYFYWYKQILGQQMEFLVNFYNGKVMEKSKLFKDQFSVERPDGSYFTLKIQPTALEDSAVYFCASSSSLRDNSNTGQLYFGEGSKLTVL.

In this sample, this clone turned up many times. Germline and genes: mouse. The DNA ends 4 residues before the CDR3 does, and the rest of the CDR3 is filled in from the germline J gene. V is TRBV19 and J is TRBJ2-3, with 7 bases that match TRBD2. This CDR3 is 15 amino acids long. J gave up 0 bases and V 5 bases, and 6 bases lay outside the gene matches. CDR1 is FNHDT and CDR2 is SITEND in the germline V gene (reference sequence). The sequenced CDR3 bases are TGTGCCAGCAGCGGGCTGGGGGTTAGTGCAGAA. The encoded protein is CASSGLGVSAE. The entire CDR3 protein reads CASSGLGVSAETLYF.